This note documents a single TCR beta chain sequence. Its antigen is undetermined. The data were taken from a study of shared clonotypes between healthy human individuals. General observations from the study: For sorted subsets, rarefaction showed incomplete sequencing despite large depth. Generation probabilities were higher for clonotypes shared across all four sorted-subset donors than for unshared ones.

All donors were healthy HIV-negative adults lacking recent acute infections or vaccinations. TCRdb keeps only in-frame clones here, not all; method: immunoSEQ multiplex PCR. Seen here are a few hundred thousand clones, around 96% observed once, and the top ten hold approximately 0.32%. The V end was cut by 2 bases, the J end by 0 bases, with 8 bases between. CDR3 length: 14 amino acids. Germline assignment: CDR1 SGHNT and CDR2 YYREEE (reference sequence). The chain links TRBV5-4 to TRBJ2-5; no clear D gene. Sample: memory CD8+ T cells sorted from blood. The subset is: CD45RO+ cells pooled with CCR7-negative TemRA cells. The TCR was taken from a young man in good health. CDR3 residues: CASSFDEYQETQYF. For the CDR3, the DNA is TGTGCCAGCAGCTTCGATGAGTACCAAGAGACCCAGTACTTC.